What follows are 20 T cell receptor beta chains derived from one specimen sequenced in a study of identical twins. From the 5' RACE reads, TCRdb called clonotypes with MiXCR, one entry per CDR3 protein. The sample includes about 470,000 distinct CDR3 sequences, 24% seen only once; the top ten take approximately 2.9%. These same records also appear under a second study, on T cells expressing NK-cell markers.

The sample was CD4+ T cells sorted from blood. The receptors were sampled from a woman aged 18-35 years in good health.

This chain links TRBV7-9 with TRBJ2-5; D possibly corresponds to TRBD2 (6 bases). Trimming cost V 10 bases and J 2 bases, with 11 bases left between them. Germline CDR1 is SEHNR and CDR2 is FQNEAQ (reference sequence). The CDR3 has 12 residues. Here the CDR3 DNA reads TGTGCCATCAAGGGAGGTCAAGAGACCCAGTACTTC. Translated, it gives CAIKGGQETQYF.

The chain carries TRBV6-1 and TRBJ2-7, with TRBD1 matching over 10 bases. The CDR3 runs to 15 residues. V dropped 6 bases and J dropped 3; count of bases not matched to a gene: 8. Germline lookup yields CDR1 MNHNS and CDR2 SASEGT. In DNA, the CDR3 is TGTGCCAGCAGGACCACACGGGACAGGGGCTACGAGCAGTACTTC. Translated: CASRTTRDRGYEQYF.

This clonotype was counted between two and nine times. In DNA form, the CDR3 reads TGTGCCAGCAGTTACGGGAGACGAGGGGGAGGTACTGAAGCTTTCTTT. It encodes CASSYGRRGGGTEAFF. V usage is TRBV6-5 and J usage is TRBJ1-1, with D maybe TRBD1 (6 bases). Trimming left V 2 bases short and J 5 bases short, with 18 bases between. This CDR3 has 16 amino acids. The germline V gene encodes CDR1 MNHEY and CDR2 SVGAGI.

This clonotype came up a few times. The genes are TRBV12-3 or TRBV12-4 and TRBJ1-5, with 8 bases lining up with TRBD1. The V gene end was trimmed by 7 bases and the J gene end by 1 base; junction bases not matched to a gene: 3. The CDR3 runs to 14 residues. CDR3 sequence: CASNRQGSNQPQHF. CDR3 DNA: TGTGCCAGCAACCGACAGGGGAGCAATCAGCCCCAGCATTTT.

This chain joins TRBV20-1 and TRBJ2-3, with D perhaps TRBD2 (5 bases). CDR3 length equals 14 residues. Trimming stripped 3 bases from V and 4 bases from J, with 14 bases between. The V gene's germline CDR1 is DFQATT and CDR2 SNEGSKA (reference sequence). CDR3 sequence (DNA): TGCAGTGCTAGTATTTGGGGAGCCCCAGATACGCAGTATTTT. Its protein product is CSASIWGAPDTQYF.

The CDR3 DNA follows: TGTGCCAGCAGTTTTTCGTTTGGGAATGAAAAACTGTTTTTT. It translates to CASSFSFGNEKLFF. The V gene is TRBV6-5, the J gene TRBJ1-4, with D unresolved. The CDR3 contains 14 residues. Germline V CDR1 and CDR2: MNHEY, SVGAGI. The V and J ends lost 4 bases and 5 bases respectively, with 11 bases between them.

The rearrangement joins TRBV2 to TRBJ2-2; D is unresolved. V lost 4 bases to trimming and J lost 3 bases, with 9 bases between them. The CDR3 has 14 amino acids. The germline CDR1 and CDR2 sequences are SNHLY and FYNNEI. CDR3 loop: CASSGLLDTGELFF. CDR3 in DNA: TGTGCCAGCAGTGGCCTGCTCGACACCGGGGAGCTGTTTTTT.

This chain joins TRBV5-1 and TRBJ1-1; D gene uncertain. The V gene's germline CDR1 is SGHRS and CDR2 YFSETQ. The CDR3 length is 15 residues. The ends were cut back, 8 bases at V and 3 bases at J, with 20 bases in the middle. In DNA form, the CDR3 reads TGCGCCAGTACCTTGGCAGGAAATGGGTACACTGAAGCTTTCTTT. Amino acids: CASTLAGNGYTEAFF.

This clonotype was counted ten times or more. The chain links TRBV5-1 to TRBJ2-2; no definite D call. Germline lookup yields CDR1 SGHRS and CDR2 YFSETQ. Trimming pared 5 bases from V and 2 bases from J, leaving 13 bases between. CDR3 length: 15 residues. CDR3 residues: CASSSLRPNTGELFF. In DNA form, the CDR3 reads TGCGCCAGCAGTTCCCTCCGACCTAACACCGGGGAGCTGTTTTTT.

This clonotype was seen only a few times. The V call is TRBV9, the J call TRBJ2-1, with a tentative D call TRBD1 (6 bases). The CDR3 runs 14 residues. Germline CDR1 reads SGDLS; CDR2 reads YYNGEE. Deletions cut 2 bases from V and 6 bases from J, with 12 bases between. CDR3 nucleotides: TGTGCCAGCAGCGTTCCGGACAGCCTCAATGAGCAGTTCTTC. Translating gives CASSVPDSLNEQFF. Together with reference TRBV9 and TRBJ2-1, the CDR3 gives the full variable domain: DSGVTQTPKHLITATGQRVTLRCSPRSGDLSVYWYQQSLDQGLQFLIQYYNGEERAKGNILERFSAQQFPDLHSELNLSSLELGDSALYFCASSVPDSLNEQFFGPGTRLTVL.

There are a few counts of this clonotype. CDR3 region: CASSQELEQYF. The CDR3 bases are TGTGCCAGCAGCCAAGAACTCGAGCAGTACTTC. The chain has TRBV4-2 and TRBJ2-7, with D unclear. The CDR3 has 11 residues. Germline loops: CDR1 LGHNA, CDR2 YNFKEQ. V shed 0 bases and J shed 6 bases, with 3 bases lying between them.

A note on this clonotype: A much larger clone differs by one base, so this may be a read error. The chain uses TRBV20-1 and TRBJ2-1; D possibly corresponds to TRBD1 (6 bases). V was pared by 4 bases and J by 6 bases, with 7 bases between. Germline assignment: CDR1 DFQATT and CDR2 SNEGSKA (reference sequence). This CDR3 is built from 11 residues. CDR3 sequence (DNA): TGCAGTGCTAAAGGGGGCAATGAGCAGTTCTTC. This translates into CSAKGGNEQFF.

This clonotype was counted at least ten times. CDR3 DNA sequence: TGCAGTGCTAGTCTGACGGACAGGGAAAGTCAAGCTTTCTTT. This encodes CSASLTDRESQAFF. The chain is built from TRBV20-1 and TRBJ1-1; TRBD1 aligns across 8 bases. V dropped 3 bases and J dropped 9; count of bases not matched to a gene: 12. Germline V gives CDR1 DFQATT, CDR2 SNEGSKA (reference sequence). CDR3 length: 14 residues.

Only a few counts were recorded for this clonotype. The CDR3 spells CASSQGGLNSPLHF. CDR3 nucleotides: TGTGCCAGCAGCCAAGGGGGACTAAATTCACCCCTCCACTTT. The chain joins TRBV3-1 to TRBJ1-6, with D possibly being TRBD1 (5 bases). This CDR3 comprises 14 residues. Germline V gene data show CDR1 as LGHDT and CDR2 as YNNKEL (reference sequence). V lost 1 base to trimming and J lost 7 bases, with 8 bases between them.

The chain uses TRBV7-2 and TRBJ1-3; 10 bases are shared with TRBD1. Germline V gene sequence: CDR1 SGHTA, CDR2 FQGNSA. The CDR3 is made up of 16 amino acids. V gave up 5 bases and J gave up 0 bases; unmatched junction bases: 4. CDR3 region: CASSPGQGSSGNTIYF. The CDR3 DNA reads TGTGCCAGCAGCCCGGGACAGGGGTCCTCTGGAAACACCATATATTTT.

This clonotype was seen only a few times. The genes are TRBV6-6 and TRBJ2-1; 7 nucleotides line up with TRBD1. Germline lookup yields CDR1 MNHNY and CDR2 SVGAGI (reference sequence). J was trimmed by 5 bases and V by 8 bases; bases with no gene match: 6. This CDR3 contains 13 residues. CDR3 protein: CASFRTGDNEQFF. The DNA of the CDR3 is TGTGCCAGCTTTCGGACAGGAGACAATGAGCAGTTCTTC.

This chain joins TRBV7-9 and TRBJ1-4, with D perhaps TRBD1 (6 bases). Trimming removed 7 bases at V and 6 bases at J, with 15 bases between. The length of the CDR3 is 14 residues. Germline lookup yields CDR1 SEHNR and CDR2 FQNEAQ (reference sequence). CDR3 sequence: CASTRRTEDEKLFF. CDR3 coding DNA: TGTGCCAGCACCCGAAGGACAGAGGATGAAAAACTGTTTTTT. The full variable domain, in which reference TRBV7-9 and TRBJ1-4 provide the parts outside the CDR3, is DTGVSQNPRHKITKRGQNVTFRCDPISEHNRLYWYRQTLGQGPEFLTYFQNEAQLEKSRLLSDRFSAERPKGSFSTLEIQRTEQGDSAMYLCASTRRTEDEKLFFGSGTQLSVL.

This CDR3 reads CASSLAGEYEQYF. The CDR3 DNA follows: TGCGCCAGCAGCTTGGCCGGCGAGTACGAGCAGTACTTC. This chain joins TRBV5-1 and TRBJ2-7; D ambiguous. The CDR3 sequence is 13 residues long. Trimming left V 0 bases short and J 4 bases short, with 8 bases between. Germline CDR1 is SGHRS and CDR2 is YFSETQ.

The chain recombines TRBV11-2 with TRBJ2-1; 14 bases are a match to TRBD2. With 5 bases clipped from V and 4 bases from J, the junction kept 7 bases outside the gene matches. The CDR3 runs 17 residues. Germline CDR1 SGHAT, CDR2 FQNNGV. The DNA for the CDR3 is TGTGCCAGCAGCCCAGGACTAGCGGGGGGCATATACAATGAGCAGTTCTTC. Protein product: CASSPGLAGGIYNEQFF.

The CDR3, as DNA: TGTGCCAGCAGTGAACAAGGAAGGAACACCGGGGAGCTGTTTTTT. This encodes CASSEQGRNTGELFF. The genes are TRBV6-1 and TRBJ2-2, with D unclear. CDR1 and CDR2 (germline): MNHNS, SASEGT. This CDR3 spans 15 amino acids. Trimming took 2 bases from V and 1 from J, leaving 8 bases between them.